A single sample gave rise to the 22 T cell receptor beta chains below, sequenced in a study of PD-1 blockade in classical Hodgkin lymphoma. Sequencing used immunoSEQ multiplex PCR; TCRdb keeps in-frame clones, though not all of them. The sample lists some 100,000 clones, approximately 92% seen once, with 2.5% to 3.5% in the top ten. The patients all showed relapse after autologous stem cell transplantation, while their brentuximab vedotin exposure varied. The input for sequencing was peripheral blood mononuclear cells (PBMCs), taken at baseline. Receptors originate from a human donor with classical Hodgkin lymphoma.

The V and J genes are TRBV12-2 and TRBJ2-3; the D call in the table, TRBD1, was not verified against the DNA. TRBV12-2 is termed a pseudogene. The CDR3 is 17 residues long. The CDR3 region is CASRLAMTATSTDTQYF. CDR3 DNA: TGTGCAAGTCGCTTAGCCATGACAGCCACTAGCACAGATACGCAGTATTTT.

The CDR3 DNA follows: TGTGCCAGCAGTTACTCAGGGGGGGCAGATACGCAGTATTTT. Translated: CASSYSGGADTQYF. The rearrangement uses TRBV6-5 and TRBJ2-3, with a tentative D call TRBD2 (7 bases). Between the trimmed V and J ends, which lost 0 bases and 4 bases, there was a span of 8 bases. Germline loops: CDR1 MNHEY, CDR2 SVGAGI. This CDR3 has 14 amino acids.

This sequence joins TRBV10-3 and TRBJ1-1; D gene uncertain. Per the germline V gene, CDR1 is ENHRY and CDR2 is SYGVKD. Trimming stripped 7 bases from V and 8 bases from J, with 17 bases between. The length of the CDR3 is 13 residues. CDR3 sequence: CAIKTSPAQEAFF. The DNA of the CDR3 is TGTGCCATCAAAACCTCCCCCGCCCAGGAAGCTTTCTTT.

The chain is built from TRBV14 and TRBJ2-1, with D uncertain. The CDR3 consists of 18 residues. Per the germline V gene, CDR1 is SGHDN and CDR2 is FVKESK. V was pared by 3 bases and J by 0 bases, with 18 bases between. This CDR3 reads CASSHPNLGGSSYNEQFF. The CDR3 DNA reads as TGTGCCAGCAGCCACCCTAATCTAGGCGGTTCCTCCTACAATGAGCAGTTCTTC.

The J gene is TRBJ2-3, the V gene TRBV4-2, with 10 positions matching TRBD2. The CDR3 length is 17 residues. CDR1 is LGHNA and CDR2 is YNFKEQ in the germline V gene. Unmatched junction bases numbered 10, after V lost 1 base and J lost 6 bases. In DNA form, the CDR3 reads TGTGCCAGCAGCCAAGGGACCGGGGTAGCGGGAGGTGATACGCAGTATTTT. Translated: CASSQGTGVAGGDTQYF.

The V call is TRBV6-6, the J call TRBJ1-3; no clear D gene. CDR1 and CDR2 (germline): MNHNY, SVGAGI (reference sequence). Trimming removed 5 bases from V and 0 bases from J, with 8 bases in between. The CDR3 covers 14 residues. The CDR3 sequence: CASSPLGSGNTIYF. For the CDR3, the DNA is TGTGCCAGCAGTCCACTCGGCTCTGGAAACACCATATATTTT.

The rearrangement links TRBV29-1 to TRBJ1-2, with D hard to call. Germline loops: CDR1 SQVTM, CDR2 ANQGSEA. The V and J ends lost 4 bases and 5 bases respectively, with 26 bases between them. This CDR3 is built from 17 residues. CDR3 sequence: CSVGGVLDRTGEYGYTF. Here the CDR3 DNA reads TGCAGCGTTGGGGGAGTCCTAGATAGGACTGGGGAGTATGGCTACACCTTC.

The chain links TRBV28 to TRBJ2-7, with TRBD2 identical over 9 bases. The CDR3 has 15 residues. V lost 3 bases, J lost 2 bases, and 5 bases stayed unmatched. Looked up from germline, CDR1 is MDHEN and CDR2 is SYDVKM. The CDR3 DNA follows: TGTGCCAGCAGTTTTAGCGGGAGAGGGGCCTACGAGCAGTACTTC. It codes for CASSFSGRGAYEQYF. The whole variable domain, remainder taken from reference TRBV28 and TRBJ2-7, is DVKVTQSSRYLVKRTGEKVFLECVQDMDHENMFWYRQDPGLGLRLIYFSYDVKMKEKGDIPEGYSVSREKKERFSLILESASTNQTSMYLCASSFSGRGAYEQYFGPGTRLTVT.

This clone has a single count. V and J are TRBV6-1 and TRBJ1-5; D might be TRBD1 (6 bases). V lost 0 bases, J lost 3 bases, and 9 bases lay in between. CDR3 size: 15 residues. Germline V lookup: CDR1 MNHNS, CDR2 SASEGT. DNA of the CDR3: TGTGCCAGCAGTGAAGCGAGGGGACACAATCAGCCCCAGCATTTT. Amino acid sequence: CASSEARGHNQPQHF.

This chain uses TRBV5-1 with TRBJ2-7; D perhaps matches TRBD1 (6 bases). The CDR3 contains 13 residues. V was shortened by 6 bases and J by 5 bases, with 15 bases between the two germline ends. In germline, CDR1 is SGHRS, CDR2 YFSETQ. CDR3 DNA: TGCGCCAGCACCACCAACAGGGATCACGAGCAGTACTTC. This translates into CASTTNRDHEQYF.

The CDR3 is CASSLTPAYRGNTGELFF. The CDR3 nucleotides are TGTGCCAGCAGCCTGACCCCCGCCTACAGGGGGAACACCGGGGAGCTGTTTTTT. The chain employs TRBV5-5 and TRBJ2-2, with TRBD1 matching over 7 bases. Germline CDR1 is SGHKS and CDR2 is YYEKEE (reference sequence). The CDR3 extends over 18 amino acids. After removal of 4 bases from V and 1 base from J, the junction contained 13 bases not matched to a gene.

This clone was seen only once. DNA of the CDR3: TGCGCCAGCAGCCAAGGAGGTCAGAACTATGGCTACACCTTC. It codes for CASSQGGQNYGYTF. The rearrangement links TRBV4-1 to TRBJ1-2; D is ambiguous. The ends were cut back, 1 base at V and 2 bases at J, with 8 bases in the middle. CDR3 length: 14 residues. Per the germline V gene, CDR1 is MGHRA and CDR2 is YSYEKL.

This clone has just a few counts. V gene TRBV30 combines with J gene TRBJ1-5; 8 nucleotides align to TRBD1. The CDR3 consists of 13 residues. Per germline, CDR1 GTSNPN and CDR2 SVGIG (reference sequence). V lost 5 bases, J lost 2 bases, and 2 bases stayed unmatched. In DNA, the CDR3 is TGTGCCTGGGGACAGGGCGGCAATCAGCCCCAGCATTTT. It translates to CAWGQGGNQPQHF.

DNA for the CDR3: TGTGCCAGTAGTTCCGGGACAGGGGCTTGGAATGAGCAGTTCTTC. Translating it yields CASSSGTGAWNEQFF. The V and J genes are TRBV19 and TRBJ2-1; 10 bases line up with TRBD1. Germline V gives CDR1 LNHDA, CDR2 SQIVND (reference sequence). This CDR3 spans 15 amino acids. V dropped 5 bases and J dropped 7; count of bases not matched to a gene: 8.

This chain connects TRBV9 to TRBJ2-2; TRBD2 agrees at 10 bases. Germline values: CDR1 SGDLS, CDR2 YYNGEE. Unmatched junction bases numbered 5, after V lost 3 bases and J lost 0 bases. There are 17 residues in the CDR3. The CDR3 spells CASSGKAGGPNTGELFF. CDR3 coding DNA: TGTGCCAGCAGCGGCAAAGCGGGAGGGCCGAACACCGGGGAGCTGTTTTTT. Complete variable domain (other parts from reference TRBV9 and TRBJ2-2): DSGVTQTPKHLITATGQRVTLRCSPRSGDLSVYWYQQSLDQGLQFLIQYYNGEERAKGNILERFSAQQFPDLHSELNLSSLELGDSALYFCASSGKAGGPNTGELFFGEGSRLTVL.

A word on this clone: The junction and the germline gene differ at one end; a read error may be behind it. CDR3 DNA: TGTGCCAGCAGTCGGGGACAGGGTGGGTGTGATTTT. Encoded protein: CASSRGQGGCDF. The chain joins TRBV28 to TRBJ2-3; TRBD1 matches at 9 bases. The CDR3 has 12 amino acids. Germline CDR1 and CDR2: MDHEN and SYDVKM.

This clone is a singleton in its sample. The chain is built from TRBV23-1 and TRBJ1-5; weak D call: TRBD1 (5 bases). TRBV23-1 is an ORF for which the function is uncertain. V was pared by 8 bases and J by 3 bases, with 23 bases between. This CDR3 comprises 17 residues. The CDR3 coding sequence is TGCGCCAGCCCAATTGGCCCGGAGGACACCATCAATCAGCCCCAGCATTTT. Its protein is CASPIGPEDTINQPQHF.

DNA of the CDR3: TGTGCCAGCAGCCGTAGCGGGCGCGTCTCCTACAATGAGCAGTTCTTC. Translation: CASSRSGRVSYNEQFF. V gene TRBV11-2 combines with J gene TRBJ2-1; 7 positions agree with TRBD2. There are 16 residues in the CDR3. Trimming removed 5 bases from V and 0 bases from J; junction bases left unmatched: 7. Germline CDR1 SGHAT, CDR2 FQNNGV. Full variable domain (remainder filled in from reference TRBV11-2 and TRBJ2-1): EAGVAQSPRYKIIEKRQSVAFWCNPISGHATLYWYQQILGQGPKLLIQFQNNGVVDDSQLPKDRFSAERLKGVDSTLKIQPAKLEDSAVYLCASSRSGRVSYNEQFFGPGTRLTVL.

The gene calls are TRBV6-5 and TRBJ2-3; the match to TRBD2 covers 7 bases. With 2 bases clipped from V and 0 bases from J, the junction kept 5 bases outside the gene matches. The CDR3 length is 16 residues. CDR1 and CDR2 from the germline V gene are MNHEY and SVGAGI. Here the CDR3 reads CASSYPSGTSTDTQYF. Here the CDR3 DNA reads TGTGCCAGCAGTTACCCTAGCGGAACGAGCACAGATACGCAGTATTTT.

V and J are TRBV5-1 and TRBJ2-7; either TRBD1 or TRBD2 may supply D (6 bases each). The germline gives CDR1 SGHRS, CDR2 YFSETQ. The CDR3 covers 13 residues. V was shortened by 4 bases and J by 3 bases, with 11 bases between the two germline ends. The CDR3, as DNA: TGCGCCAGCAGCCCAAGGGGGGACTACGAGCAGTACTTC. Translated, it gives CASSPRGDYEQYF.

V gene TRBV11-2 combines with J gene TRBJ2-1; no clear D gene. CDR1 and CDR2 (germline): SGHAT, FQNNGV. Trimming cost V 5 bases and J 8 bases, with 16 bases left between them. The CDR3 is 14 amino acids. Written as DNA, the CDR3 is TGTGCCAGCAGCATTGATTATGTTAGAGATGAGCAGTTCTTC. Translation gives CASSIDYVRDEQFF.

The chain links TRBV27 to TRBJ2-7, with 7 bases identical to TRBD1. The germline V gene has CDR1 MNHEY and CDR2 SMNVEV (reference sequence). The CDR3 sequence is 18 residues long. The J segment lost 3 bases and the V segment lost 7 bases, leaving 21 bases of the junction unmatched. The CDR3 loop is CASINLGSRTGPIYEQYF. The CDR3 DNA sequence: TGTGCCAGCATTAATTTGGGGTCCCGGACAGGCCCAATCTACGAGCAGTACTTC.